The 8 T cell receptor beta chains listed next were all sequenced from one sample in a study of OX40 agonist ivuxolimab in advanced cancers. The assay was immunoSEQ multiplex PCR, and TCRdb's table has in-frame clones only and misses some. The sample comprises some 80,000 clones, 86% of which are singletons, and approximately 6.9% rests with the top ten. Source: CD4+ or CD8+ T cells sorted from blood, taken in a trial of the OX40 agonist ivuxolimab. The source is an adult with an advanced solid tumor such as melanoma, head and neck, liver or kidney cancer.

The chain is built from TRBV23-1 and TRBJ2-5, with 9 bases aligning to TRBD1. TRBV23-1 is classed as an ORF, of uncertain function. The junction had 30 bases not matched to a gene; V was cut back by 2 bases and J by 5 bases. This CDR3 is 23 amino acids long. The CDR3 is CASSQLGSLTHLGDREEGETQYF. The CDR3 nucleotides read TGCGCCAGCAGTCAACTCGGATCCTTGACACATTTAGGGGACAGGGAGGAAGGGGAGACCCAGTACTTC.

This chain connects TRBV4-1 to TRBJ1-4; no firm D call. Germline CDR1 reads MGHRA; CDR2 reads YSYEKL. V shed 0 bases and J shed 5 bases, with 7 bases lying between them. The length of the CDR3 is 14 residues. The DNA for the CDR3 is TGCGCCAGCAGCCAAGAAGGCAGAAATGAAAAACTGTTTTTT. This sequence encodes CASSQEGRNEKLFF.

In the case of this clone: Being one base from a much bigger clone, this may be a read error. The chain recombines TRBV7-9 with TRBJ1-6; no firm D call. The CDR3 is made up of 14 amino acids. From germline, CDR1 is SEHNR and CDR2 FQNEAQ (reference sequence). The CDR3 DNA is TGTGCCAGCAGCCAAAAGGACGGTTATTCACCCTTCCACTTT. Its protein is CASSQKDGYSPFHF. The full variable domain, rest sourced from reference TRBV7-9 and TRBJ1-6, is DTGVSQNPRHKITKRGQNVTFRCDPISEHNRLYWYRQTLGQGPEFLTYFQNEAQLEKSRLLSDRFSAERPKGSFSTLEIQRTEQGDSAMYLCASSQKDGYSPFHFGNGTRLTVT.

This clone was detected only once. This rearrangement joins TRBV7-9 to TRBJ2-1; 10 bases map to TRBD2. Germline loops: CDR1 SEHNR, CDR2 FQNEAQ (reference sequence). The junction had 5 bases not matched to a gene; V was cut back by 7 bases and J by 8 bases. The CDR3 loop spans 13 amino acids. The CDR3, as DNA: TGTGCCAGCAAGCGGGGGGGATTGGATGAGCAGTTCTTC. Translation gives CASKRGGLDEQFF.

The gene calls are TRBV10-2 and TRBJ1-4; D gene uncertain. The germline V gene has CDR1 WSHSY and CDR2 SAAADI. Trimming shortened V by 8 bases and J by 7 bases, and 14 bases separated the two germline ends. The CDR3 has 13 amino acids. The CDR3 loop is CASAWELTEKLFF. Written as DNA, the CDR3 is TGCGCCAGCGCTTGGGAGCTGACTGAAAAACTGTTTTTT.

The rearrangement uses TRBV7-9 and TRBJ1-4; no clear D gene. Trimming cost V 2 bases and J 0 bases, with 7 bases left between them. The length of the CDR3 is 15 residues. Germline CDR1 is SEHNR and CDR2 is FQNEAQ (reference sequence). DNA for the CDR3: TGTGCCAGCAGCTTAACGACAACAACTAATGAAAAACTGTTTTTT. Encoded protein: CASSLTTTTNEKLFF.

This rearrangement joins TRBV5-1 to TRBJ2-5; TRBD2 matches at 15 bases. Germline values: CDR1 SGHRS, CDR2 YFSETQ. The CDR3 runs to 17 residues. V lost 4 bases to trimming and J lost 5 bases; unmatched junction nucleotides: 9. DNA of the CDR3: TGCGCCAGCAGCGCGGGACTAGCGGGAGGAGGGGTTGAGACCCAGTACTTC. It translates to CASSAGLAGGGVETQYF.

A remark on this clone: One junction end does not reproduce the germline sequence, and a read error may be involved. V is TRBV7-7 and J is TRBJ2-6, with D possibly matching TRBD2 (5 bases). Germline-derived CDR1 and CDR2 are SSHAT and FNYEAQ (reference sequence). The CDR3 loop spans 16 amino acids. CDR3 nucleotides: TGTGCTAGCAGCCGAGGGATAGGATCAGGGGCCAACGTCCTGACTTTC. It is translated as CASSRGIGSGANVLTF.